The sequence of this TCR beta chain was determined in a study of blood T cell repertoires in COVID-19. Study background: Samples of COVID-19 (acute and convalescent) were obtained from the United States, Italy and Spain. Sources were T cells, B-cell-depleted T cells, or PBMCs; the material itself was cDNA or gDNA.

Methods used by the authors: Cell counts per sample came from amplifying reference gene primers. Data came from immunoSEQ multiplex PCR; TCRdb stores just in-frame clones and leaves some out. The D gene and trimming were derived from the DNA, and the V and J assignments and clone size from that table. The table lists 200,000 to 250,000 clones, approximately 87% of them singletons. Germline-derived CDR1 and CDR2 are SGHNT and YENEEA. This CDR3 is built from 15 residues. V lost 3 bases and J lost 6; bases outside the gene matches: 10. Sample: peripheral blood. The sequence was collected from a man in his fifties or sixties who had recovered from COVID-19. The chain carries TRBV11-3 and TRBJ2-7; 8 bases are shared with TRBD1. In DNA form, the CDR3 reads TGTGCCAGCAGCTTTGCGGGACAGGCGGAAGGCGAGCAGTACTTC. Its protein product is CASSFAGQAEGEQYF. Full variable domain (rest looked up from reference TRBV11-3 and TRBJ2-7): EAGVVQSPRYKIIEKKQPVAFWCNPISGHNTLYWYLQNLGQGPELLIRYENEEAVDDSQLPKDRFSAERLKGVDSTLKIQPAELGDSAVYLCASSFAGQAEGEQYFGPGTRLTVT.